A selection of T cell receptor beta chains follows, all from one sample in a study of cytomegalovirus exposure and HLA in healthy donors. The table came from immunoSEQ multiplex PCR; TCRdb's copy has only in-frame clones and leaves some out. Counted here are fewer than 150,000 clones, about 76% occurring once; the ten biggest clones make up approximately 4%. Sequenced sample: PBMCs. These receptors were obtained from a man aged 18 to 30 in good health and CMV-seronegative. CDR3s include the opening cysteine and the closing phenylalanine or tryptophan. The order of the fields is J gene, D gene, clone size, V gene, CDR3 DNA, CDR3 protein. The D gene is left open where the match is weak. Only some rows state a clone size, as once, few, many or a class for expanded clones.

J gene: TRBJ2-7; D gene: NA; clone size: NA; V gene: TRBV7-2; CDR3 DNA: TGTGCCAGCAGCTTAGTATGGCAGGGCTCCTACGAGCAGTACTTC; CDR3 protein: CASSLVWQGSYEQYF
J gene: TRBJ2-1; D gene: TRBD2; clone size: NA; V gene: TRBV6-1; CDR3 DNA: TGTGCCAGCATTAGGACTAGCGGGAATTACAATGAGCAGTTCTTC; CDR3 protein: CASIRTSGNYNEQFF
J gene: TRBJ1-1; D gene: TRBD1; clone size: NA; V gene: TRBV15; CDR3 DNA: TGTGCCACCAGCAGCCGGGACAGGGGGAACACTGAAGCTTTCTTT; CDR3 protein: CATSSRDRGNTEAFF
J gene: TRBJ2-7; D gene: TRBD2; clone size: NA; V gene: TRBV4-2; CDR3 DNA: TGTGCCAGCAGCCACGCCGGGACTAGCGGGAGTAGCTCCTACGAGCAGTACTTC; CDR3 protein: CASSHAGTSGSSSYEQYF
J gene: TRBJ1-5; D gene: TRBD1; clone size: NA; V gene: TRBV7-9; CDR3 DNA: TGTGCCAGCTCGCCTGGGACAGGGGGAAATCAGCCCCAGCATTTT; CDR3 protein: CASSPGTGGNQPQHF
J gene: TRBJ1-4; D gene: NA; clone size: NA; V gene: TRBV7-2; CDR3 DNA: TGTGCCAGCAGCTCCACCCCTCGGCAGGGAGGGAGTGAAAAACTGTTTTTT; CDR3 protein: CASSSTPRQGGSEKLFF
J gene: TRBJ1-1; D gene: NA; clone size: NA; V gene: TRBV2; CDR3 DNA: TGTGCCAGCAGTTATGGGGGGGCGAACACTGAAGCTTTCTTT; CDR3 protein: CASSYGGANTEAFF
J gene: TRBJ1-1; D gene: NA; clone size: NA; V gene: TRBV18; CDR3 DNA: TGTGCCAGCTCACCAATAACGGGCACTGAAGCTTTCTTT; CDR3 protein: CASSPITGTEAFF
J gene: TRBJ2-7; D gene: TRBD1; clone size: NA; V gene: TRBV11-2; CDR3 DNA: TGTGCCAGCAGCCCCCGGCCGACAGGGTCCTACGAGCAGTACTTC; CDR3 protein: CASSPRPTGSYEQYF
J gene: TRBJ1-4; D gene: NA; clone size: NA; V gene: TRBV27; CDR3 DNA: TGTGCCAGCAGCCCCCGGTGGGCAAGGGGGGAAAAACTGTTTTTT; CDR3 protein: CASSPRWARGEKLFF
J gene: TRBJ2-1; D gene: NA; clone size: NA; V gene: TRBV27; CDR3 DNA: TGTGCCAGCAGTTGGACTGGTTATGAGCAGTTCTTC; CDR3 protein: CASSWTGYEQFF
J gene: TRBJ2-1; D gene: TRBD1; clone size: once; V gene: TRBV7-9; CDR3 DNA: TGTGCCAGCAGCTCAAACAGGGGGCTTGAGCAGTTCTTC; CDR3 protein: CASSSNRGLEQFF
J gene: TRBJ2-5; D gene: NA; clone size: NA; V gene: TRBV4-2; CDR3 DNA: TGTGCCAGCAGCCAAGAGGTAGGGGAAGTTGGGGAGACCCAGTACTTC; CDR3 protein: CASSQEVGEVGETQYF
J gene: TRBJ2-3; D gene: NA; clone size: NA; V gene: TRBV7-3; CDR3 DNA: TGTGCCAGCAGCTCCCCGGCGGGAGATACGCAGTATTTT; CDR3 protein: CASSSPAGDTQYF
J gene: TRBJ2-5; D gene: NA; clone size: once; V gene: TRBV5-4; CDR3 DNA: TGTGCCAGCAGCTCTTTTGAAGAGACCCAGTACTTC; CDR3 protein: CASSSFEETQYF
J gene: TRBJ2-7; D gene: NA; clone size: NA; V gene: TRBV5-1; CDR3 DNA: TGCGCCAGCAGCCTCGAGTACGAGCAGTACTTC; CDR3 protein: CASSLEYEQYF
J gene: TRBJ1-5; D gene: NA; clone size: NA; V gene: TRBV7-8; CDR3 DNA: TGTGCCAGCAGCTTAGAGTTGGGGGGAAGCAATCAGCCCCAGCATTTT; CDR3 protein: CASSLELGGSNQPQHF
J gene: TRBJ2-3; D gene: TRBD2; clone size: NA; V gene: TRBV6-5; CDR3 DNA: TGTGTCAGCGGGAGAGGTGCAGATACGCAGTATTTT; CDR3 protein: CVSGRGADTQYF
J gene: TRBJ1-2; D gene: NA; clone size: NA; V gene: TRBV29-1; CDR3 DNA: TGCAGCGTGTTGGCTGGGCGGCAGGGTGATGTCTATGGCTACACCTTC; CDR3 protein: CSVLAGRQGDVYGYTF
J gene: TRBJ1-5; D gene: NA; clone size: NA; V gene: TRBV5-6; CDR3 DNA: TGTGCCAGCAGCTTTCAGTTTCAGCCCCAGCATTTT; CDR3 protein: CASSFQFQPQHF
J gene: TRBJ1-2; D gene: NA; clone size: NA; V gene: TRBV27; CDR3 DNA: TGTGCCAGCAGAGGGGCAGGTCTTGGCTACACCTTC; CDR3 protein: CASRGAGLGYTF
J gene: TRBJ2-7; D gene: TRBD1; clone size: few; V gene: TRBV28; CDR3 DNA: TGTGCCAGCACCTCATCCCATCCCCACAGGGGGACGGGCGAGCAGTACTTC; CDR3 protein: CASTSSHPHRGTGEQYF
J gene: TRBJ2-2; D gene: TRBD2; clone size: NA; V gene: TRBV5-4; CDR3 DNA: TGTGCCAGCAGCGACGGACTAGCGGGAGACACCGGGGAGCTGTTTTTT; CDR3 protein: CASSDGLAGDTGELFF
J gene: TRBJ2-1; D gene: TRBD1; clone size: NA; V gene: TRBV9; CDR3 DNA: TGTGCCAGCAGCGTGGGACAGGGGGTCATCAATGAGCAGTTCTTC; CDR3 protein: CASSVGQGVINEQFF
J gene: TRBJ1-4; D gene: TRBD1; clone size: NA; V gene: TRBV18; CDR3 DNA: TGTGCCAGCTCACCGACAGGGGGTCAAGAAAAACTGTTTTTT; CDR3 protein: CASSPTGGQEKLFF
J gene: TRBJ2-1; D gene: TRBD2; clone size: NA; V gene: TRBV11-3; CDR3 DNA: TGTGCCAGCAGCTTAGAGTATAGCGGGGGGGCTGATGAGCAGTTCTTC; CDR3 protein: CASSLEYSGGADEQFF
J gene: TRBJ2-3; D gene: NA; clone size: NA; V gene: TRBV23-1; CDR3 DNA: TGCGCCAGCAGTCACCTCCCGACTTCCCGGGCAGATACGCAGTATTTT; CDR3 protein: CASSHLPTSRADTQYF
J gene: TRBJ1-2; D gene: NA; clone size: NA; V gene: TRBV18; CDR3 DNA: TGTGCCAGCTCACCACGGGGGGGCCCCGGTCTTAACTATGGCTACACCTTC; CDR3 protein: CASSPRGGPGLNYGYTF
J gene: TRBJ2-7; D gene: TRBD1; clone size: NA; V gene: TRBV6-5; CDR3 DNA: TGTGCCAGCATCCAGACAGGGACCTACGAGCAGTACTTC; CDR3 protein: CASIQTGTYEQYF
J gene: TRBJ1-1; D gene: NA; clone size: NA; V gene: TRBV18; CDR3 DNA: TGTGCCAGCTCACCCACGGCGGCGATGAACACTGAAGCTTTCTTT; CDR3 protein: CASSPTAAMNTEAFF
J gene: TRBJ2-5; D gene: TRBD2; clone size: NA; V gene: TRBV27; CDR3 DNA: TGTGCCAGCAGCCCCGAGGCGGGGGGAGGGGAGACCCAGTACTTC; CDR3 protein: CASSPEAGGGETQYF
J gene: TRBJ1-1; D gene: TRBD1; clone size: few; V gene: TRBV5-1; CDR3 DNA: TGCGCCAGCAGCCTTACAGGGGGCGCGGGCACTGAAGCTTTCTTT; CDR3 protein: CASSLTGGAGTEAFF
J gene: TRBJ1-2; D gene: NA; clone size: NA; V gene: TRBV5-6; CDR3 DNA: TGTGCCAGCAGCCGAACTCAGACAGAAATTAACTATGGCTACACCTTC; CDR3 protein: CASSRTQTEINYGYTF
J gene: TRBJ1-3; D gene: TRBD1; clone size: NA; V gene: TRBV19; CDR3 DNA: TGTGCCAGTAGTGTTCCGGGACAGGGAGGAAACACCATATATTTT; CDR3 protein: CASSVPGQGGNTIYF
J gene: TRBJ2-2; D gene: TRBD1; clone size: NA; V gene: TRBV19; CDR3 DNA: TGTGCCAGTACCATCAAGACAGGGGCCGGGGAGCTGTTTTTT; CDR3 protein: CASTIKTGAGELFF
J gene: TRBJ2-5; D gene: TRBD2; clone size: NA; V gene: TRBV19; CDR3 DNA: TGTGCCAGTAGTCCGACAGCGGGACGGCAAGAGACCCAGTACTTC; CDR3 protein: CASSPTAGRQETQYF
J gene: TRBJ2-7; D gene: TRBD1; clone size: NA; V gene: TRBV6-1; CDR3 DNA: TGTGCCAGCAGTGAACGACAGGGGGGGGCCTACGAGCAGTACTTC; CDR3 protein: CASSERQGGAYEQYF
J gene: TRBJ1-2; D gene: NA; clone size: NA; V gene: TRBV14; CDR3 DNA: TGTGCCAGCAGCCCTCCACCCATGGCAGACTATGGCTACACCTTC; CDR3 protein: CASSPPPMADYGYTF
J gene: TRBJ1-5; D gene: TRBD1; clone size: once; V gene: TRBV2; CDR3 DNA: TGTGCCAGCAGTAAAACAGGGGGAGAAAGCAATCAGCCCCAGCATTTT; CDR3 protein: CASSKTGGESNQPQHF
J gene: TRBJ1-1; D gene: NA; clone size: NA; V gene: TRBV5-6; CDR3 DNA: TGTGCCAGCAGCTTGGCCCGGGGACTCCGCGTCCTGAACACTGAAGCTTTCTTT; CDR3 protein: CASSLARGLRVLNTEAFF
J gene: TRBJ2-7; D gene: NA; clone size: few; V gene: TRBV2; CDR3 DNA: TGTGCCAGCAGTCACCAGGGGACCTACGAGCAGTACTTC; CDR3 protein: CASSHQGTYEQYF